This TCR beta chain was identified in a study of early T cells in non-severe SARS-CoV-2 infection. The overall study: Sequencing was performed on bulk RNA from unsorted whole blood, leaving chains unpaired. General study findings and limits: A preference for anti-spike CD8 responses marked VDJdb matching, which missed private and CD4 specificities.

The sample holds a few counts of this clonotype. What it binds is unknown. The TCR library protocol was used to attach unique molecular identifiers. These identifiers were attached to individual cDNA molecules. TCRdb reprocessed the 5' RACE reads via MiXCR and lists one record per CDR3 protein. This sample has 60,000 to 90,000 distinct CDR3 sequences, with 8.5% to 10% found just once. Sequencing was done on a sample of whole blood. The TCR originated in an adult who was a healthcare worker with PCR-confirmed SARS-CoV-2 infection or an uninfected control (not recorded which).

CDR3 coding DNA: TGTGCCAGCAGCCTCGACGGACAGATATCTATCGCGCAGTACTTC. This translates into CASSLDGQISIAQYF. This chain connects TRBV7-2 to TRBJ2-7; tentative D call: TRBD1 (6 bases). The CDR3 runs to 15 residues. V was trimmed by 5 bases and J by 9 bases, leaving 23 bases between them. CDR1 is SGHTA, CDR2 FQGNSA, per germline.